This T cell receptor (beta chain) was sequenced during a study of T cells of healthy individuals (dated by TCRdb to 2017 to 2018). The library came from 5' RACE. The run used an Illumina MiSeq. In-frame beta chains were kept once TCRdb had trimmed the public reads at Q25 with fastp and called clones with MiXCR. Each CDR3 protein gets just one entry, which takes the most common genes and DNA from the rows behind it. In this sample the table shows over 95,000 distinct CDR3 sequences, around 17% of which occur a single time. The top ten clones comprise under 7.5% of the sample. This clonotype appeared a few times. The specificity of this receptor is unknown. Qualities for individual bases were not recorded, and no much larger clone is one base off. Trimming removed 4 bases from V and 1 base from J, leaving 14 bases between the germline ends. CDR1 is given as ENHRY and CDR2 as SYGVKD, both from the germline V gene. The CDR3, from cysteine to phenylalanine, totals 15 residues. Only the CDR3 part of the read is kept: 45 bases, read in frame from the first base.

The source is a human donor in good health. Rearrangement joined TRBV10-3 to TRBJ2-7; no D segment can be confidently identified. DNA sequence: TGTGCCATCAGTGGTATCGGAGTGAAGTCCTACGAGCAGTACTTC. It specifies CAISGIGVKSYEQYF.